This T cell receptor (beta chain) was captured by sequencing in a study of T-cell memory formation after mild COVID-19. For the study at large: Clusters of TCRs were largely donor specific. Study findings and constraints: Most CD4+ clones that shrank were in CM and EM, while CD8+ ones turned up in EMRA.

A single record per CDR3 protein comes from TCRdb applying MiXCR to the 5' RACE reads. The profile shows roughly 130,000 distinct CDR3 sequences, about 6% of them singletons. This clonotype was detected ten times or more. Its antigen is not known. Trimming shortened V by 7 bases and J by 5 bases, and 9 bases separated the two germline ends. The CDR3 has 11 amino acids. Sequenced material: PBMCs or a T cell subset sorted from them (not recorded which). This clonotype was obtained from an adult woman who had mild COVID-19 (a few samples of this study predate the infection). Cell type and time point are not known. V usage is TRBV12-3 or TRBV12-4 and J usage is TRBJ2-7; a weak D match, TRBD1 (5 bases). CDR3: CASKIGDEQYF. Here the CDR3 DNA reads TGTGCCAGCAAGATAGGGGACGAGCAGTACTTC.